Each of the 10 T cell receptor beta chains below was sequenced from the same sample in a study of cytomegalovirus exposure and HLA in healthy donors. Here immunoSEQ multiplex PCR was the method, and the copy in TCRdb shows in-frame clones only, minus some. The profile shows about 140,000 clones, about nine tenths of them singletons. What was sequenced was PBMCs. Receptor source: a man aged 18 to 30 in good health and CMV-seronegative.

CDR3 DNA: TGTGCCAGCAGCCCGCCTAGCGGGGGGTTAGAGCAGTACTTC. Translated: CASSPPSGGLEQYF. The chain links TRBV7-9 to TRBJ2-7; 11 bases line up with TRBD2. The CDR3 has 14 amino acids. The junction had 7 bases not matched to a gene; V was cut back by 5 bases and J by 7 bases. Per germline, CDR1 SEHNR and CDR2 FQNEAQ (reference sequence).

The rearrangement uses TRBV5-1 and TRBJ1-5; maybe TRBD1 (5 bases). The CDR3 covers 18 residues. With 9 bases removed from V and 4 bases from J, the gap between germline ends came to 29 bases. The germline V gene encodes CDR1 SGHRS and CDR2 YFSETQ. As DNA, the CDR3 is TGCGCCATCAAAGCGGGGCTGAGAGGGAATGAATTGAATCAGCCCCAGCATTTT. It yields the protein CAIKAGLRGNELNQPQHF.

The chain combines TRBV6-5 with TRBJ2-3, with TRBD1 as a possible D gene (5 bases). Germline CDR1 is MNHEY and CDR2 is SVGAGI. The V gene lost 5 bases and the J gene lost 9 bases, with 12 bases spanning the gap. CDR3 length equals 12 residues. The CDR3 region is CASSPGHRTQYF. The CDR3 nucleotides are TGTGCCAGCAGTCCAGGACACAGGACGCAGTATTTT.

The chain joins TRBV10-3 to TRBJ1-4; D is perhaps TRBD1 (5 bases). The germline CDR1 and CDR2 sequences are ENHRY and SYGVKD. V lost 3 bases to trimming and J lost 2 bases, with 10 bases between them. This CDR3 has 15 residues. The CDR3 loop reads CAISDTSGTNEKLFF. DNA for the CDR3: TGTGCCATCAGTGACACATCAGGGACTAATGAAAAACTGTTTTTT.

This chain uses TRBV28 with TRBJ2-7; 8 nucleotides line up with TRBD2. Trimming removed 6 bases from V and 0 bases from J; junction bases left unmatched: 10. The germline CDR1 and CDR2 sequences are MDHEN and SYDVKM. The CDR3 consists of 16 residues. DNA of the CDR3: TGTGCCAGCAGGCCCCGGGGGGGTTTAAGCTCCTACGAGCAGTACTTC. This codes for CASRPRGGLSSYEQYF.

This chain connects TRBV2 to TRBJ1-6; TRBD1 matches 7 bases. In germline, CDR1 is SNHLY, CDR2 FYNNEI. The CDR3 loop spans 15 amino acids. V lost 6 bases, J lost 7 bases, and 9 bases stayed unmatched. CDR3 nucleotides: TGTGCCAGCAGAGCTCAAGGGACAGAGAATTCACCCCTCCACTTT. Translation: CASRAQGTENSPLHF. The variable domain in full, completed from reference TRBV2 and TRBJ1-6, reads EPEVTQTPSHQVTQMGQEVILRCVPISNHLYFYWYRQILGQKVEFLVSFYNNEISEKSEIFDDQFSVERPDGSNFTLKIRSTKLEDSAMYFCASRAQGTENSPLHFGNGTRLTVT.

The rearrangement links TRBV27 to TRBJ1-3; no clear D gene. The CDR3 spans 14 residues. Trimming left V 8 bases short and J 0 bases short, with 11 bases between. Germline CDR1 MNHEY, CDR2 SMNVEV (reference sequence). The CDR3 nucleotides are TGTGCCAGCCCCGGGTTGAGCTCTGGAAACACCATATATTTT. Protein product: CASPGLSSGNTIYF.

The chain employs TRBV2 and TRBJ2-1; D not certain. The germline V gene has CDR1 SNHLY and CDR2 FYNNEI. Trimming shortened V by 2 bases and J by 0 bases, and 5 bases separated the two germline ends. This CDR3 comprises 14 residues. CDR3 DNA: TGTGCCAGCAGTGAACAGCGCTCCTACAATGAGCAGTTCTTC. Translation gives CASSEQRSYNEQFF. Full variable domain (rest looked up from reference TRBV2 and TRBJ2-1): EPEVTQTPSHQVTQMGQEVILRCVPISNHLYFYWYRQILGQKVEFLVSFYNNEISEKSEIFDDQFSVERPDGSNFTLKIRSTKLEDSAMYFCASSEQRSYNEQFFGPGTRLTVL.

The genes are TRBV27 and TRBJ2-2, with 7 bases that match TRBD1. There are 13 residues in the CDR3. Unmatched junction bases numbered 4, after V lost 2 bases and J lost 10 bases. Germline CDR1 MNHEY, CDR2 SMNVEV (reference sequence). CDR3 bases: TGTGCCAGCAGTTTAACAGGGGTTGAGGAGCTGTTTTTT. Its protein is CASSLTGVEELFF.

The chain carries TRBV29-1 and TRBJ2-2; 9 nucleotides align to TRBD1. Germline V CDR1 and CDR2: SQVTM, ANQGSEA. V trimming: 3 bases; J trimming: 6 bases; junction bases outside the gene matches: 2. This CDR3 has 13 amino acids. The CDR3 sequence: CSVERQGAGELFF. The CDR3 DNA sequence: TGCAGCGTTGAGCGACAGGGGGCCGGGGAGCTGTTTTTT.